This is a list of T cell receptor beta chains from one sample in a study of CD8+ T cells in alopecia areata. TCRdb keeps only in-frame clones here, not all; method: immunoSEQ multiplex PCR. The sample contains about 220,000 clones, more than 45% of which appear only once. The sequences come from CD4+ T cells sorted from blood, collected at week 4, from a patient treated with tofacitinib. Receptors originate from a human donor with alopecia areata. Both conserved end residues are part of each CDR3. The D gene is left open where the match is weak. Size is omitted from some rows. Given values are once, few, many or a class for expanded clones.

D gene: .; clone size: .; V gene: TRBV21-1; J gene: TRBJ1-1; CDR3 DNA: TGTGCCAGCAGCAAGCCGGGACAGCTCATGAACACTGAAGCTTTCTTT; CDR3 protein: CASSKPGQLMNTEAFF
D gene: .; clone size: .; V gene: TRBV15; J gene: TRBJ2-7; CDR3 DNA: TGTGCCACCAGCAAGGGGCGACCCTACGAGCAGTACTTC; CDR3 protein: CATSKGRPYEQYF
D gene: TRBD2; clone size: .; V gene: TRBV29-1; J gene: TRBJ2-3; CDR3 DNA: TGCAGCGTTGGGATACCGGTAGCGGGGGGCATAAGCACAGATACGCAGTATTTT; CDR3 protein: CSVGIPVAGGISTDTQYF
D gene: .; clone size: few; V gene: TRBV29-1; J gene: TRBJ1-1; CDR3 DNA: TGCAGCGTTGAAGGTTTTCGCCGTAGAGGAACTGAAGCTTTCTTT; CDR3 protein: CSVEGFRRRGTEAFF
D gene: .; clone size: .; V gene: TRBV25-1; J gene: TRBJ1-2; CDR3 DNA: TGTGCCAGCAGTGAAGGGGCCGTAGCTAACTATGGCTACACCTTC; CDR3 protein: CASSEGAVANYGYTF
D gene: .; clone size: once; V gene: TRBV15; J gene: TRBJ1-1; CDR3 DNA: TGTGCCACCAGCAGACCCCACGCGGAGAACACTGAAGCTTTCTTT; CDR3 protein: CATSRPHAENTEAFF
D gene: .; clone size: .; V gene: TRBV30; J gene: TRBJ2-3; CDR3 DNA: TGTGCCTGGAGTGCGACATTGAGATCGGATTACACAGATACGCAGTATTTT; CDR3 protein: CAWSATLRSDYTDTQYF
D gene: TRBD2; clone size: few; V gene: TRBV30; J gene: TRBJ2-6; CDR3 DNA: TGTGCCTGGAACAAAGCGGGGGGAGGTTCTGGGGCCAACGTCCTGACTTTC; CDR3 protein: CAWNKAGGGSGANVLTF
D gene: .; clone size: few; V gene: TRBV6-6; J gene: TRBJ2-1; CDR3 DNA: TGTGCCAGCAGGGGCACGGTGGGGAGAAATAACAATGAGCAGTTCTTC; CDR3 protein: CASRGTVGRNNNEQFF
D gene: .; clone size: many; V gene: TRBV7-2; J gene: TRBJ1-1; CDR3 DNA: TGTGCCAGCAGCTTAGTTCCCCAGGTCAACACTGAAGCTTTCTTT; CDR3 protein: CASSLVPQVNTEAFF
D gene: TRBD1; clone size: .; V gene: TRBV5-6; J gene: TRBJ1-1; CDR3 DNA: TGTGCCAGCACCCTGACAGGGGCGGGCACTGAAGCTTTCTTT; CDR3 protein: CASTLTGAGTEAFF
D gene: .; clone size: .; V gene: TRBV6-1; J gene: TRBJ1-2; CDR3 DNA: TGTGCCAGCAGTGAAAGGCGAGGGGATGGCTACACCTTC; CDR3 protein: CASSERRGDGYTF
D gene: .; clone size: .; V gene: TRBV29-1; J gene: TRBJ2-1; CDR3 DNA: TGCAGCGTTGCAACTAGCCAAAATGAGCAGTTCTTC; CDR3 protein: CSVATSQNEQFF
D gene: TRBD2; clone size: many; V gene: TRBV4-3; J gene: TRBJ2-7; CDR3 DNA: TGCGCCAGCAGCCAAGATCCAGCGGGGGGCATATACGAGCAGTACTTC; CDR3 protein: CASSQDPAGGIYEQYF
D gene: .; clone size: many; V gene: TRBV6-6; J gene: TRBJ2-5; CDR3 DNA: TGTGCCAGCAGTTACATTCTCGGTCAAGAGACCCAGTACTTC; CDR3 protein: CASSYILGQETQYF
D gene: .; clone size: .; V gene: TRBV27; J gene: TRBJ1-1; CDR3 DNA: TGTGCCAGCAGTGTGGGGGGCACTGAAGCTTTCTTT; CDR3 protein: CASSVGGTEAFF
D gene: .; clone size: .; V gene: TRBV29-1; J gene: TRBJ2-1; CDR3 DNA: TGCAGCGTTGAAGATCGTAAGTCTCGGTTAAATGAGCAGTTCTTC; CDR3 protein: CSVEDRKSRLNEQFF
D gene: TRBD2; clone size: .; V gene: TRBV5-1; J gene: TRBJ2-1; CDR3 DNA: TGCGCCAGCAGCCCGTTTGCGAGCGGGGGGGCCGGTGAGCAGTTCTTC; CDR3 protein: CASSPFASGGAGEQFF
D gene: TRBD1; clone size: few; V gene: TRBV5-6; J gene: TRBJ1-1; CDR3 DNA: TGTGCCAGCAGCGTAGGACAGGGCCAGAACACTGAAGCTTTCTTT; CDR3 protein: CASSVGQGQNTEAFF
D gene: .; clone size: .; V gene: TRBV5-6; J gene: TRBJ2-3; CDR3 DNA: TGTGCCAGCAGCCTAGGACCGAGCACAGATACGCAGTATTTT; CDR3 protein: CASSLGPSTDTQYF
D gene: .; clone size: .; V gene: TRBV29-1; J gene: TRBJ1-1; CDR3 DNA: TGCAGCGTTGGGCAGCTCACTGAAGCTTTCTTT; CDR3 protein: CSVGQLTEAFF
D gene: .; clone size: few; V gene: TRBV29-1; J gene: TRBJ1-2; CDR3 DNA: TGCAGCGTTGCCCTCATGAGCGGTGGCTACACCTTC; CDR3 protein: CSVALMSGGYTF